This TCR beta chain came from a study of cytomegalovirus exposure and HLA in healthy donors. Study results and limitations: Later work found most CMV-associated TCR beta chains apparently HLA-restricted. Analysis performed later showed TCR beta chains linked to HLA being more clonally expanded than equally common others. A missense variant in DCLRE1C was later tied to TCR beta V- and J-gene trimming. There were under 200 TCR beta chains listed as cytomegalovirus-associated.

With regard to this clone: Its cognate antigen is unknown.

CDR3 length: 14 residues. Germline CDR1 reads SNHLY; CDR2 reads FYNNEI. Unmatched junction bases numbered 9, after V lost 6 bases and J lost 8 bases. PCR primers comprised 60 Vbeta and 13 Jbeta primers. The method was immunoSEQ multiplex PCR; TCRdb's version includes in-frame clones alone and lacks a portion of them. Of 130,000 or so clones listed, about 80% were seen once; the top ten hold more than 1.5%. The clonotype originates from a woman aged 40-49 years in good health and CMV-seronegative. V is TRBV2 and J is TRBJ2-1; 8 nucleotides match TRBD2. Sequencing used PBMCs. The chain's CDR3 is CASRAAGVVYEQFF. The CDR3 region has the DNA TGTGCCAGCAGGGCAGCGGGAGTAGTGTATGAGCAGTTCTTC.